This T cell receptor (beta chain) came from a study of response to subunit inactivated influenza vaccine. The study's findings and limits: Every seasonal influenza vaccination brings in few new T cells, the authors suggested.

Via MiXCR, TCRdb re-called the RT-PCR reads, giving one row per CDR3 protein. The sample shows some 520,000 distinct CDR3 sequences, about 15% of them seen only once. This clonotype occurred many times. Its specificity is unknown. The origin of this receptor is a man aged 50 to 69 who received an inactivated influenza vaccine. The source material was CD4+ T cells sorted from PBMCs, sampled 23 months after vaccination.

CDR3 residues: CSARGSTDTQYF. In DNA form, the CDR3 reads TGCAGTGCTCGGGGTAGCACAGATACGCAGTATTTT. The chain is built from TRBV20-1 and TRBJ2-3; possibly TRBD2 for D (5 bases). Germline loops: CDR1 DFQATT, CDR2 SNEGSKA (reference sequence). This CDR3 has 12 amino acids. V was pared by 5 bases and J by 0 bases, with 6 bases between.